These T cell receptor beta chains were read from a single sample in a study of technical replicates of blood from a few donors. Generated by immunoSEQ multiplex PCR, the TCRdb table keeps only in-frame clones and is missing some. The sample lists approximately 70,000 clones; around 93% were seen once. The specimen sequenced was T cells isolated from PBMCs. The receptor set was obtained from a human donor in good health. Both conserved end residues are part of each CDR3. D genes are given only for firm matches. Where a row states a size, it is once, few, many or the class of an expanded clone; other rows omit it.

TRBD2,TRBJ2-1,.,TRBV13,TGTGCCAGCAGCTTAAGGGCGGGAGGGCTTTTCCTTTACAATGAGCAGTTCTTC,CASSLRAGGLFLYNEQFF
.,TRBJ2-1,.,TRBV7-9,TGTGCCAGCACCCTACAGGGATTGGGGGAGCAGTTCTTC,CASTLQGLGEQFF
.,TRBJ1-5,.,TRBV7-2,TGTGCCAGCAGCTCGCTTATAAGGACAGACCCCCAGCATTTT,CASSSLIRTDPQHF
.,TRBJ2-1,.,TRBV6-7,TGTGCCAGCACCCCAAATCGGGGGAGCGTCTATGAGCAGTTCTTC,CASTPNRGSVYEQFF
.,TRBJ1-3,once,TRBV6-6,TGTGCCAGCAGTTACCCAGACTCTGGAAACACCATATATTTT,CASSYPDSGNTIYF
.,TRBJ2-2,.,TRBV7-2,TGTGCCAGCAGCTCCCTACAGGGGGGGACCGGGGAGCTGTTTTTT,CASSSLQGGTGELFF
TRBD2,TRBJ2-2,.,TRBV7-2,TGTGCCAGCAGCCCCCGACCTACTAGCGGGAGGGCCCCCGGGGAGCTGTTTTTT,CASSPRPTSGRAPGELFF
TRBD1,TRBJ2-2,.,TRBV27,TGTGCCAGCAGTTTAGGGCAGGGGGCAACCGGGGAGCTGTTTTTT,CASSLGQGATGELFF
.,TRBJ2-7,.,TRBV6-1,TGTGCCAGCAGTGAATTACAGACCTACGAGCAGTACTTC,CASSELQTYEQYF
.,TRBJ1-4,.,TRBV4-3,TGCGCCAGCAGCCAAGCGGGAAATGAAAAACTGTTTTTT,CASSQAGNEKLFF
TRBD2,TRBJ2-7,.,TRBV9,TGTGCCAGCAGCGTCAGCGGGAGAGGCTACGAGCAGTACTTC,CASSVSGRGYEQYF
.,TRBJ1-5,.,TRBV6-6,TGTGCCAGCAGTTCCCTGGCAGGGGCGACCAATCAGCCCCAGCATTTT,CASSSLAGATNQPQHF
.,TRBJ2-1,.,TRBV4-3,TGCGCCAGCAGCCAAAGGGTGGGGAGTCTCTACAATGAGCAGTTCTTC,CASSQRVGSLYNEQFF
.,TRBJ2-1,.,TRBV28,TGTGCCAGCAGTTGGGGAGATGAGCAGTTCTTC,CASSWGDEQFF
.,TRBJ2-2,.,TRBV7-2,TGTGCCAGCAGCTCGGACATTGGGGAGCTGTTTTTT,CASSSDIGELFF
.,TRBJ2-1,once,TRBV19,TGTGCCAGTAGTATAGGTCTAGCCAGCTGGCAGTTCTTC,CASSIGLASWQFF
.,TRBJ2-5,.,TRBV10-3,TGTGCCATCAGTGAGTCCCACTCAGACAGGGAGACCCAGTACTTC,CAISESHSDRETQYF
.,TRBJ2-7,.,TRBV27,TGTGCCAGCAGTTTCGGAGCCGACTACGAGCAGTACTTC,CASSFGADYEQYF
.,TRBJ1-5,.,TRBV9,TGTGCCAGCAGCGTAGGGGCTTATAGCAATCAGCCCCAGCATTTT,CASSVGAYSNQPQHF
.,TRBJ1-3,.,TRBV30,TGTGCCTGGAGTGTATCGGGATCTGGAAACACCATATATTTT,CAWSVSGSGNTIYF
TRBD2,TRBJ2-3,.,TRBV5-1,TGCGCCAGCAGCTTGCGGGAGGGGAGCACAGATACGCAGTATTTT,CASSLREGSTDTQYF
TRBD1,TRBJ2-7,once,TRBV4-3,TGCGCCAGCAGCCATCGAGGGACAGGGGACTCTGAGCAGTACTTC,CASSHRGTGDSEQYF
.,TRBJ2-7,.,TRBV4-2,TGTGCCAGCAGCCCGGGAGCAACCTACGAGCAGTACTTC,CASSPGATYEQYF
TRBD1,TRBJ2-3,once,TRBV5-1,TGCGCCAGCCGCACAGGGGCCCTTGGCCCAGATACGCAGTATTTT,CASRTGALGPDTQYF
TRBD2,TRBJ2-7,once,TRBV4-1,TGCGCCAGCAGCCAAGCTAGCGGGAGGGCCCGGGAGCAGTACTTC,CASSQASGRAREQYF
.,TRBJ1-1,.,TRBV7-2,TGTGCCAGCAGCTTATCCGTTGCTGAGTGGACTGAAGCTTTCTTT,CASSLSVAEWTEAFF
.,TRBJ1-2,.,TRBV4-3,TGCGCCAGCAGCCAATTCATAGCTAACTATGGCTACACCTTC,CASSQFIANYGYTF
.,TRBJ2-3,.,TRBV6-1,TGTGCCAGCAGTGGCCTGCTGCGGGATACGCAGTATTTT,CASSGLLRDTQYF
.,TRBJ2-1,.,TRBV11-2,TGTGCCAGCAGCTTGCGGGACTTCTACAATGAGCAGTTCTTC,CASSLRDFYNEQFF
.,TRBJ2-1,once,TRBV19,TGTGCCAGTAGTAAAGCCGCCCCCCGCGGCGATGAGCAGTTCTTC,CASSKAAPRGDEQFF
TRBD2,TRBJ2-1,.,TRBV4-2,TGTGCCAGCAGCCAAGGATATTTCACCACTAGCGGGATTTACAATGAGCAGTTCTTC,CASSQGYFTTSGIYNEQFF
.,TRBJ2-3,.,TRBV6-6,TGTGCCAGCAGTTACCCCGCTAACACAGATACGCAGTATTTT,CASSYPANTDTQYF
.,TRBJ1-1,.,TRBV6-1,TGTGCCAGCAGTGAAGCGGCCATCTACACTGAAGCTTTCTTT,CASSEAAIYTEAFF
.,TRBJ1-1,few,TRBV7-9,TGTGCCAGCAGTCGGGGAGAGGAAGCTTTCTTT,CASSRGEEAFF
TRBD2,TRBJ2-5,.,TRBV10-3,TGTGCCATCACCGATCAGCGGGGGGGTTTAGAGACCCAGTACTTC,CAITDQRGGLETQYF
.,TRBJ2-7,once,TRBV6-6,TGTGCCAGCAGTTACTCTGACAGGAACCGGGCGGTCTTC,CASSYSDRNRAVF
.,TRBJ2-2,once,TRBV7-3,TGTGCCAGCAGCCCTTCCGCCGGGGAGCTGTTTTTT,CASSPSAGELFF
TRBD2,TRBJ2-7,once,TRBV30,TGTGCCTGGGAGGTCCTAAACTTAGCGGGAGGGCAAGGCGAGCAGTACTTC,CAWEVLNLAGGQGEQYF
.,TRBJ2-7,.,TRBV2,TGTGCCAGCAGGGGCAGGTACTACGAGCAGTACTTC,CASRGRYYEQYF
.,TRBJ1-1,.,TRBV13,TGTGCCAGCAGCTTAGACGCGCCAGAAGCTTTCTTT,CASSLDAPEAFF
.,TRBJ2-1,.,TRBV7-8,TGTGCCAGCAGCTCCCAGGGTATGGTCAATGAGCAGTTCTTC,CASSSQGMVNEQFF
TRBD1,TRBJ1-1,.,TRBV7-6,TGTGCCAGCAGCGTAAGAAACAGGGGGAACACTGAAGCTTTCTTT,CASSVRNRGNTEAFF
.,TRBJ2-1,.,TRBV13,TGTGCCAGCAGCTTACTAGGGGCTGTTGAGCAGTTCTTC,CASSLLGAVEQFF
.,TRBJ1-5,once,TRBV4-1,TGCGCCAGCAGCCAAGACAGGGGCTATCAGCCCCAGCATTTT,CASSQDRGYQPQHF
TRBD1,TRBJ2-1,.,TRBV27,TGTGCCAGCAGTTTCGACAGGGGGACAACAGAAGTCAATGAGCAGTTCTTC,CASSFDRGTTEVNEQFF
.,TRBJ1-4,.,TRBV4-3,TGCGCCAGCAGCCCCACTGCATTTACAGGGGAAAAACTGTTTTTT,CASSPTAFTGEKLFF
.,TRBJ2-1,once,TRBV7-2,TGTGCCAGCAGCCCACAGGAAAATGAGCAGTTCTTC,CASSPQENEQFF
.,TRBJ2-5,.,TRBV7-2,TGTGCCAGCAGCTTCGGAGAGACCCAGTACTTC,CASSFGETQYF
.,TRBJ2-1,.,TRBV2,TGTGCCAGCAGTTTTAGCATATGGGAGTTCTTC,CASSFSIWEFF
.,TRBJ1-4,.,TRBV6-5,TGTGCCAGCAGTCCTCGCACTGCCAATGAAAAACTGTTTTTT,CASSPRTANEKLFF
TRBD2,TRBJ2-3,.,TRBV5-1,TGCGCCAGCAGCTTGGGGGGGGGTCCCCGGAGCGGAGATACGCAGTATTTT,CASSLGGGPRSGDTQYF
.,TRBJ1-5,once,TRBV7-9,TGTGCCAGCAGCTTCGCGGTGGGTATTGGCAAACAGCCCCAGCATTTT,CASSFAVGIGKQPQHF
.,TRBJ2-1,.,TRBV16,TGTGCCAGCAGCCCGTTTTCGGGGAACTCGCCCTACAATGAGCAGTTCTTC,CASSPFSGNSPYNEQFF